A single sample is the source of the 7 T cell receptor beta chains below, sequenced in a study of T-cell memory formation after mild COVID-19. MiXCR was run by TCRdb on the 5' RACE reads, yielding one entry per CDR3 protein. The table includes about 260,000 distinct CDR3 sequences, 8% to 9% detected once. The sequenced sample consisted of PBMCs or a T cell subset sorted from them (not recorded which). The receptors shown here come from a man aged 18 to 35 who had mild COVID-19 (a few samples of this study predate the infection). Cell type and time point are not known.

V and J are TRBV7-2 and TRBJ1-4, with 7 bases lining up with TRBD1. Trimming at V came to 5 bases and at J to 7 bases, leaving 13 bases not matched to a gene. There are 16 residues in the CDR3. The germline CDR1 and CDR2 sequences are SGHTA and FQGNSA. CDR3 bases: TGTGCCAGCAGCGACCTGGGGGACAGCCGGTTTGAAAAACTGTTTTTT. This codes for CASSDLGDSRFEKLFF.

The rearrangement uses TRBV3-1 and TRBJ1-6, with D maybe TRBD1 (5 bases). V was clipped by 5 bases and J by 9 bases, with 11 bases between them. Per the germline V gene, CDR1 is LGHDT and CDR2 is YNNKEL (reference sequence). The CDR3 is 13 amino acids. CDR3 bases: TGTGCCAGCAGCAATAGACAGACTTCACCCCTCCACTTT. Translated: CASSNRQTSPLHF.

The V call is TRBV12-5, the J call TRBJ1-5; no reliable D call. Trimming shortened V by 3 bases and J by 6 bases, and 12 bases separated the two germline ends. Germline loops: CDR1 LGHNT, CDR2 FRNRAP. This CDR3 contains 14 residues. This CDR3 is CASGLEEWGQPQHF. The CDR3 DNA reads TGTGCTAGTGGTTTAGAGGAATGGGGTCAGCCCCAGCATTTT. The full variable domain, in which reference TRBV12-5 and TRBJ1-5 provide the parts outside the CDR3, is DARVTQTPRHKVTEMGQEVTMRCQPILGHNTVFWYRQTMMQGLELLAYFRNRAPLDDSGMPKDRFSAEMPDATLATLKIQPSEPRDSAVYFCASGLEEWGQPQHFGDGTRLSIL.

J is TRBJ2-5 and V is TRBV20-1; 9 bases are a match to TRBD1. Per the germline V gene, CDR1 is DFQATT and CDR2 is SNEGSKA (reference sequence). The CDR3 consists of 12 residues. V lost 7 bases to trimming and J lost 5 bases; unmatched junction nucleotides: 5. The DNA of the CDR3 is TGCAGTGTCACAGGGGGCCGGGAGACCCAGTACTTC. Amino acid sequence: CSVTGGRETQYF.

This clonotype was observed at least ten times. V usage is TRBV6-5 and J usage is TRBJ2-2; no clear D gene. Trimming pared 0 bases from V and 6 bases from J, leaving 8 bases between. Germline loops: CDR1 MNHEY, CDR2 SVGAGI. The CDR3 covers 14 residues. CDR3: CASSYSPKAGELFF. The CDR3 DNA reads as TGTGCCAGCAGTTACTCCCCGAAGGCCGGGGAGCTGTTTTTT.

The gene calls are TRBV21-1 and TRBJ2-7; the table calls TRBD2, which could not be checked here. TRBV21-1 is marked as a pseudogene. The CDR3 loop spans 17 amino acids. The DNA of the CDR3 is TGTGCCAGCAGCTCCTCCGGGGGGCCAACGGGTTCCTACGAGCAGTACTTC. Protein: CASSSSGGPTGSYEQYF.

A few counts support this clonotype. The chain carries TRBV11-1 and TRBJ2-7; 8 bases are a match to TRBD1. The V gene's germline CDR1 is SGHAT and CDR2 FQDESV (reference sequence). The CDR3 totals 13 residues. Trimming took 5 bases from V and 5 from J; bases not matched to a gene: 5. CDR3 in DNA: TGTGCCAGCAGCGCCCCAGGGGGCGACGAGCAGTACGTC. Its protein product is CASSAPGGDEQYV.